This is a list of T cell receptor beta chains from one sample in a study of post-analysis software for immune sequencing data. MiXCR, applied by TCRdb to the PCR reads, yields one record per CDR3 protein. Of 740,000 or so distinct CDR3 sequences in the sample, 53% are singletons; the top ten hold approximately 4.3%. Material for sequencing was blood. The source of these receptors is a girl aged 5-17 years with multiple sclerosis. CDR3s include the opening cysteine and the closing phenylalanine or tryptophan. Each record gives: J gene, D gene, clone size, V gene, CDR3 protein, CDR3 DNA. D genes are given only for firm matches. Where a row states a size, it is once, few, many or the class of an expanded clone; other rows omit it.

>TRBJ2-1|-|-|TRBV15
CATSRQTGNEQFF
TGTGCCACCAGCAGACAAACGGGAAATGAGCAGTTCTTC
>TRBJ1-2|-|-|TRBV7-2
CASSVTGDYGYTF
TGTGCCAGCAGCGTAACAGGTGACTATGGCTACACCTTC
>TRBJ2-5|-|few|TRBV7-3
CASSLMLGGQETQYF
TGTGCCAGCAGCTTAATGTTAGGGGGACAAGAGACCCAGTACTTC
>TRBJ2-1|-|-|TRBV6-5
CASSNPLGSAAEQFF
TGTGCCAGCAGTAACCCGTTGGGGAGCGCCGCTGAGCAGTTCTTC
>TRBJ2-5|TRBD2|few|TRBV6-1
CASSGAGVGETQYF
TGTGCCAGCAGTGGGGCGGGAGTAGGGGAGACCCAGTACTTC
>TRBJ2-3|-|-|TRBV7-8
CASSLETISSTDTQYF
TGTGCCAGCAGCTTGGAGACTATCTCTAGCACAGATACGCAGTATTTT
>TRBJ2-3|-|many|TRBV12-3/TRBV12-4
CASSPGGPTDTQYF
TGTGCCAGCAGTCCCGGGGGGCCCACAGATACGCAGTATTTT
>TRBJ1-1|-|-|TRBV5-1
CASKGIHRIEAFF
TGCGCCAGCAAAGGTATCCACAGGATTGAAGCTTTCTTT
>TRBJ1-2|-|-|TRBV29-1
CSVAPQENYGYTF
TGCAGCGTTGCTCCCCAGGAGAACTATGGCTACACCTTC
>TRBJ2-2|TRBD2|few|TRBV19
CASSRLAANTGELFF
TGTGCCAGTAGTAGACTAGCGGCGAACACCGGGGAGCTGTTTTTT
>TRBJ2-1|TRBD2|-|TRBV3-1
CASSQSPGLVYEQFF
TGTGCCAGCAGCCAGTCACCGGGACTAGTGTATGAGCAGTTCTTC
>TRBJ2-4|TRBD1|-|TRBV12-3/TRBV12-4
CASSLLTGDSGEQYF
TGTGCCAGCAGTTTATTGACAGGGGATTCTGGGGAGCAGTACTTC
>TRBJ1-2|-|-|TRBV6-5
CASSRPAAGYTF
TGTGCCAGCAGCCGCCCCGCTGCTGGCTACACCTTC
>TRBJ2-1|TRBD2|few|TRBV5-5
CASSAVNLGLAGGVLQFF
TGTGCCAGCAGCGCGGTCAACCTGGGGCTAGCGGGGGGGGTATTGCAGTTCTTC
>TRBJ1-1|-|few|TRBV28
CASSFRDGRNTEAFF
TGTGCCAGCAGTTTCCGGGACGGCCGGAACACTGAAGCTTTCTTT
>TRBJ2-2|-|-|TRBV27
CASNSIGTPGGELFF
TGTGCCAGCAACTCAATAGGGACACCCGGGGGGGAGCTGTTTTTT
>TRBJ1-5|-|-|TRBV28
CASSLWGRVQPQHF
TGTGCCAGCAGTTTATGGGGCAGGGTTCAGCCCCAGCATTTT
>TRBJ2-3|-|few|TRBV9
CASSVVGGRRTDTQYF
TGTGCCAGCAGCGTAGTCGGGGGGCGTCGAACAGATACGCAGTATTTT
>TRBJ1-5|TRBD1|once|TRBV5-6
CASSLSSGQGAAQPQHF
TGTGCCAGCAGCTTGTCCTCAGGACAGGGGGCCGCTCAGCCCCAGCATTTT
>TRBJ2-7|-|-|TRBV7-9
CASSLVAAEPSYEQYF
TGTGCCAGCAGCTTAGTGGCGGCGGAGCCCTCCTACGAGCAGTACTTC
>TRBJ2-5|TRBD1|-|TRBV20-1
CSAYSGGMETQYF
TGCAGTGCATACTCAGGGGGCATGGAGACCCAGTACTTC
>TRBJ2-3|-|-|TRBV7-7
CASSSTDLDTQYF
TGTGCTAGCAGCTCGACTGATCTGGATACGCAGTATTTT
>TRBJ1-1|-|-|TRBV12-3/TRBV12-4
CASNTLDVNTEAFF
TGTGCCAGCAACACACTCGATGTAAACACTGAAGCTTTCTTT
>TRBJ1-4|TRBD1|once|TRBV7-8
CASSPDRVDEKLFF
TGTGCCAGCAGCCCCGACAGGGTTGATGAAAAACTGTTTTTT
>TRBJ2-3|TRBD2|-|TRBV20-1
CSARDAAGGTDTQYF
TGCAGTGCTAGAGATGCGGCGGGGGGCACAGATACGCAGTATTTT
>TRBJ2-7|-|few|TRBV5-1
CASSSPGHTTYEQYF
TGCGCCAGCAGCTCGCCGGGACACACTACCTACGAGCAGTACTTC
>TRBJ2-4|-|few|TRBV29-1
CSVGLGGTGAKNIQYF
TGCAGCGTTGGCCTTGGAGGAACCGGAGCCAAAAACATTCAGTACTTC
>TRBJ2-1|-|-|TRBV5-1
CASSFSGPGYNEQFF
TGCGCCAGCAGCTTCTCGGGACCAGGCTACAATGAGCAGTTCTTC
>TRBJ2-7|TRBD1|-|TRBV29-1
CSGGERGLYEQYF
TGCAGCGGGGGAGAAAGGGGGCTCTACGAGCAGTACTTC
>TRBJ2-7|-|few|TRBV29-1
CSVAKGDYEQYF
TGCAGCGTGGCAAAGGGCGACTACGAGCAGTACTTC
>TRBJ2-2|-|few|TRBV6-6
CASSYRGTGELFF
TGTGCCAGCAGTTACAGGGGCACCGGGGAGCTGTTTTTT
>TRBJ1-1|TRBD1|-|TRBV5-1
CASSLGDRAYISEAFF
TGCGCCAGTAGCTTGGGGGACAGAGCCTACATTTCTGAAGCTTTCTTT
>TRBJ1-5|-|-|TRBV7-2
CASSSQANQPQHF
TGTGCCAGCAGCTCCCAGGCCAATCAGCCCCAGCATTTT
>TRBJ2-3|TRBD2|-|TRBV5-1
CASSLKGLAGSTQYF
TGCGCCAGCAGTTTGAAGGGACTAGCGGGAAGTACGCAGTATTTT
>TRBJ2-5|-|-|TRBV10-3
CAISGDQGPLETQYF
TGTGCCATCAGTGGGGACCAGGGGCCCTTAGAGACCCAGTACTTC
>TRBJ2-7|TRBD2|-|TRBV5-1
CASSLARTSGTTYEQYF
TGCGCCAGCAGCTTGGCGCGGACTAGCGGGACCACCTACGAGCAGTACTTC
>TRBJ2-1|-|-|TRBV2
CATLGDEQFF
TGTGCCACCCTGGGGGATGAGCAGTTCTTC
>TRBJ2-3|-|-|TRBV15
CATSRGSWESTDTQYF
TGTGCCACCAGCAGAGGCTCGTGGGAGTCAACAGATACGCAGTATTTT
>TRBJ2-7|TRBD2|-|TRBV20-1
CSASGRSGGSSYEQYF
TGCAGTGCTAGCGGGAGGAGCGGGGGCAGCTCCTACGAGCAGTACTTC
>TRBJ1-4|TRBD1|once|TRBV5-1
CASSGGQVSNEKLFF
TGCGCCAGCAGCGGCGGACAGGTTTCTAATGAAAAACTGTTTTTT
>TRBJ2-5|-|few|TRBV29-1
CSVRNLLRPETQYF
TGCAGCGTCCGGAACCTCCTGCGTCCAGAGACCCAGTACTTC
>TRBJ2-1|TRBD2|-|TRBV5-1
CASRAGPLNNEQFF
TGCGCCAGCAGAGCGGGGCCCTTAAACAATGAGCAGTTCTTC
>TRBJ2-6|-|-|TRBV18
CASSRRGAGANVLTF
TGTGCCAGCTCACGAAGAGGCGCTGGGGCCAACGTCCTGACTTTC
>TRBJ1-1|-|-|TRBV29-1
CSVVGTPGDTEAFF
TGCAGCGTAGTCGGGACCCCCGGGGACACTGAAGCTTTCTTT
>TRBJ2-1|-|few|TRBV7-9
CASSFRGVSYNEQFF
TGTGCCAGCAGCTTCCGGGGCGTATCCTACAATGAGCAGTTCTTC
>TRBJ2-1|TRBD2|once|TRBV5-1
CASSSTSGGSNEQFF
TGCGCCAGCAGCTCGACTAGCGGGGGTTCGAATGAGCAGTTCTTC
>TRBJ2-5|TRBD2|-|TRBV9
CASSVLAGGIETQYF
TGTGCCAGCAGCGTACTAGCGGGAGGGATAGAGACCCAGTACTTC
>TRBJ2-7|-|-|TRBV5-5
CASSLDPTLYEQYF
TGTGCCAGCAGCTTGGACCCGACACTCTACGAGCAGTACTTC
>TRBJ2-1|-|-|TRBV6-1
CASSEWGENEQFF
TGTGCCAGCAGTGAATGGGGGGAAAATGAGCAGTTCTTC